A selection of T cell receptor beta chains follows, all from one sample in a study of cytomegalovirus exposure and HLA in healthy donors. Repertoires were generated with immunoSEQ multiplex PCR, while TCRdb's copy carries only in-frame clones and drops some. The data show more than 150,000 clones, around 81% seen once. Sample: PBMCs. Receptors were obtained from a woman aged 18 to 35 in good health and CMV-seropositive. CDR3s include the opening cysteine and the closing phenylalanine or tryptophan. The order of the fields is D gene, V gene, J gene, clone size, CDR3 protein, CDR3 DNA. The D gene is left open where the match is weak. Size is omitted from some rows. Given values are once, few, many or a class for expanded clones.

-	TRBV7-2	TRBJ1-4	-	CASSSTPTGVKLFF	TGTGCCAGCAGCTCGACACCCACGGGGGTAAAACTGTTTTTT
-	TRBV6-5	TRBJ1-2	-	CASSSPRESSYGYTF	TGTGCCAGCAGTTCCCCGCGGGAGTCGAGCTATGGCTACACCTTC
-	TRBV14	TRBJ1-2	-	CASSQDHPNYGYTF	TGTGCCAGCAGCCAAGACCATCCTAACTATGGCTACACCTTC
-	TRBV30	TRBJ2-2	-	CAWSRGANTGELFF	TGTGCCTGGTCTCGCGGTGCGAACACCGGGGAGCTGTTTTTT
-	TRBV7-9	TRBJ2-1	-	CASSPPTGRGPSYNEQFF	TGTGCCAGCAGCCCCCCAACGGGGCGGGGGCCTTCCTACAATGAGCAGTTCTTC
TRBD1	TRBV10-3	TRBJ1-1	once	CAIRGTGGGTEAFF	TGTGCCATCAGGGGGACAGGGGGTGGTACTGAAGCTTTCTTT
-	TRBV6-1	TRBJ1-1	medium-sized	CASSEGEPPEAFF	TGTGCCAGCAGTGAAGGCGAACCGCCCGAAGCTTTCTTT
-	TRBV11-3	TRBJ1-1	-	CASSPQRLAGTEAFF	TGTGCCAGCAGCCCCCAGCGTCTGGCGGGAACTGAAGCTTTCTTT
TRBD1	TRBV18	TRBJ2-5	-	CASSRQGEETQYF	TGTGCCAGCTCCCGACAGGGGGAAGAGACCCAGTACTTC
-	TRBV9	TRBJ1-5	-	CASSVAERQPQHF	TGTGCCAGCAGCGTAGCAGAGCGTCAGCCCCAGCATTTT
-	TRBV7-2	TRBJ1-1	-	CASSLQRGRVTEAFF	TGTGCCAGCAGCTTACAGCGGGGGCGCGTCACTGAAGCTTTCTTT
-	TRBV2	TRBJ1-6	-	CASTPGGYNSPLHF	TGTGCCAGCACTCCGGGGGGCTACAATTCACCCCTCCACTTT
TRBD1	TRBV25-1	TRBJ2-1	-	CASSPRGRNEQFF	TGTGCCAGCAGTCCCAGGGGGCGGAATGAGCAGTTCTTC
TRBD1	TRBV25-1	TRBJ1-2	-	CASSENYRDRYGYTF	TGTGCCAGCAGTGAGAACTACCGGGACAGATATGGCTACACCTTC
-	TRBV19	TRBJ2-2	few	CASSITGGAGELFF	TGTGCCAGTAGTATTACAGGGGGGGCCGGGGAGCTGTTTTTT
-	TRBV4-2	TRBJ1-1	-	CASSPAGLNTEAFF	TGTGCCAGCAGCCCTGCGGGGTTGAACACTGAAGCTTTCTTT
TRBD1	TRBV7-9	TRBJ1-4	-	CASSLAGGGKEKLFF	TGTGCCAGCAGCTTAGCAGGGGGCGGAAAGGAAAAACTGTTTTTT
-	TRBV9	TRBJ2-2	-	CASGGGKRTGELFF	TGTGCCAGCGGGGGAGGAAAACGAACCGGGGAGCTGTTTTTT
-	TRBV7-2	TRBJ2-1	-	CASSLESLTQFF	TGTGCCAGCAGCTTAGAGTCACTTACGCAGTTCTTC
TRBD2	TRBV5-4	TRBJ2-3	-	CASSLVAGGPDTQYF	TGTGCCAGCAGCTTGGTAGCGGGGGGGCCAGATACGCAGTATTTT
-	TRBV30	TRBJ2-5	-	CAWSGTANTETQYF	TGTGCCTGGAGTGGGACAGCTAATACCGAGACCCAGTACTTC
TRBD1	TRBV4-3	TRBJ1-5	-	CASSQDRDRVIQPQHF	TGCGCCAGCAGCCAAGATAGGGACAGGGTAATCCAGCCCCAGCATTTT
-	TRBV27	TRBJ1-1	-	CASSKTEKAFF	TGTGCCAGCAGCAAAACAGAAAAAGCTTTCTTT
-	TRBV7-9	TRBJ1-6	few	CASSHTEASPLHF	TGTGCCAGCAGCCATACAGAAGCCTCACCCCTCCACTTT
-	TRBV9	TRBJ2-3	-	CASSVGLGGADTQYF	TGTGCCAGCAGCGTAGGCTTAGGGGGGGCAGATACGCAGTATTTT
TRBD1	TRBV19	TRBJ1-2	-	CASTRGQGNYGYTF	TGTGCCAGTACCCGCGGACAGGGTAATTATGGCTACACCTTC
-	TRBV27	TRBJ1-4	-	CATRGATNEKLFF	TGTGCCACCCGGGGTGCAACTAATGAAAAACTGTTTTTT